This T cell receptor (beta chain) was identified during a study of cytotoxic CD8 clonotypes in ibrutinib-treated CLL. Only one count was recorded for this clone. Antigen unknown. Per the germline V gene, CDR1 is SGHRS and CDR2 is YFSETQ. V lost 0 bases, J lost 5 bases, and 12 bases lay in between. The CDR3 consists of 15 residues. Study-level findings and limits: Baseline clonality exceeded age-matched healthy donors and tracked circulating CD8+ T-cell counts.

The repertoire was sequenced with immunoSEQ multiplex PCR; TCRdb's copy has only in-frame clones and lacks some. The sample has 97,000 or so clones, approximately 80% seen once. This TCR was recovered from a human donor with chronic lymphocytic leukemia. V usage is TRBV5-1 and J usage is TRBJ2-1; a weak D match, TRBD2 (6 bases). Source: PBMCs, taken after 12 months of ibrutinib treatment. The CDR3 spells CASSLGLVTHNEQFF. CDR3 DNA: TGCGCCAGCAGCTTGGGACTAGTTACGCACAATGAGCAGTTCTTC.